A single T cell receptor (beta chain) is shown here with its context. What it recognizes is unknown. Both iRepertoire HTBI primers and Arm-PCR of CDR3 regions were used to build the TCR beta libraries. MiXCR, run by TCRdb on the multiplex PCR reads, gives a single entry per CDR3 protein. The data show 420,000 or so distinct CDR3 sequences, about a sixth seen once. The data belong to a study of regulatory T cells in long-lasting Graves disease. Study-wide results and limits: Thyroid tissue went unexamined; only peripheral blood was analyzed. Persistent patients shared more public clonotypes (2,741) than newly diagnosed patients (approximately 1,000).

Stated time point: newly diagnosed GD, antithyroid drugs for less than 3 months. After RNA was extracted from PBMCs, the TCR library was made from it. These sequences were also reported in another study, on T cells in Graves' hyperthyroidism and ophthalmopathy. That source adds: Most clonotypes expanded in the thyroid (above 0.001) were also present in blood.

The TCR sequence derives from a woman aged 18-30 years with Graves disease. Sequences were derived from peripheral blood mononuclear cells (PBMCs), sampled at new diagnosis, from a patient treated with antithyroid drugs.

For the CDR3, the DNA is TGTGCCAGCAGTTTAGGACCTGGCAATCAGCCCCAGCATTTT. Translating it yields CASSLGPGNQPQHF. The chain recombines TRBV27 with TRBJ1-5, with no clear D. The germline gives CDR1 MNHEY, CDR2 SMNVEV (reference sequence). V gave up 2 bases and J gave up 2 bases, with 7 bases separating them. The CDR3 totals 14 residues.